These 6 T cell receptor beta chains were all obtained from the same sample, sequenced in a study of OX40 agonist ivuxolimab in advanced cancers. The repertoire was sequenced with immunoSEQ multiplex PCR; TCRdb's copy has only in-frame clones and lacks some. Altogether around 93,000 clones are present, around nine tenths being singletons, with the ten largest covering 1.5% to 2%. The sample was CD4+ or CD8+ T cells sorted from blood, taken in a trial of the OX40 agonist ivuxolimab. Every receptor here comes from an adult with an advanced solid tumor such as melanoma, head and neck, liver or kidney cancer.

The chain combines TRBV6-1 with TRBJ1-6; the D gene is possibly TRBD1 (5 bases). Per germline, CDR1 MNHNS and CDR2 SASEGT. The CDR3 is made up of 14 amino acids. With 4 bases removed from V and 7 bases from J, the gap between germline ends came to 11 bases. CDR3 residues: CASSVREGNSPLHF. CDR3 nucleotide sequence: TGTGCCAGCAGTGTGAGGGAGGGGAATTCACCCCTCCACTTT.

This chain joins TRBV30 and TRBJ2-7; D gene uncertain. Trimming took 0 bases from V and 4 from J, leaving 7 bases between them. CDR1 is GTSNPN, CDR2 SVGIG, per germline (reference sequence). The CDR3 totals 12 residues. For the CDR3, the DNA is TGTGCCTGGAGTGTAGTGGGGTACGAGCAGTACTTC. It encodes CAWSVVGYEQYF.

The chain recombines TRBV5-6 with TRBJ2-7; 7 bases agree with TRBD2. Germline assignment: CDR1 SGHDT and CDR2 YYEEEE. This CDR3 is built from 15 residues. Trimming at V came to 4 bases and at J to 3 bases, leaving 10 bases not matched to a gene. The CDR3 nucleotides are TGTGCCAGCAGCGGCGGGGCTAGCGGAATCTACGAGCAGTACTTC. Amino acid sequence: CASSGGASGIYEQYF.

This clone was observed a handful of times. CDR3 sequence (DNA): TGTGCCAGCAGCTTCCAGTCCGATCAGCCCCAGCATTTT. It translates to CASSFQSDQPQHF. The chain joins TRBV7-9 to TRBJ1-5; D not certain. CDR1 and CDR2 (germline): SEHNR, FQNEAQ (reference sequence). The germline V and J ends were trimmed by 3 bases and 5 bases, with 8 bases remaining between them. CDR3 size: 13 residues. Variable domain in full (rest from reference TRBV7-9 and TRBJ1-5): DTGVSQNPRHKITKRGQNVTFRCDPISEHNRLYWYRQTLGQGPEFLTYFQNEAQLEKSRLLSDRFSAERPKGSFSTLEIQRTEQGDSAMYLCASSFQSDQPQHFGDGTRLSIL.

The rearrangement links TRBV19 to TRBJ1-2, with a tentative D call TRBD1 (5 bases). This CDR3 region has 14 residues. Between the trimmed V and J ends, which lost 4 bases and 4 bases, there was a span of 13 bases. CDR1 and CDR2 from the germline V gene are LNHDA and SQIVND (reference sequence). The CDR3 region has the DNA TGTGCCAGTAGTAACCAGGGAAAGGCCTATGGCTACACCTTC. It yields the protein CASSNQGKAYGYTF.

The V and J genes are TRBV20-1 and TRBJ2-1; D not resolved. The CDR3 loop spans 11 amino acids. V gave up 5 bases and J gave up 10 bases, with 12 bases separating them. Per germline, CDR1 DFQATT and CDR2 SNEGSKA (reference sequence). This CDR3 reads CSAPSVLEQFF. CDR3 coding DNA: TGCAGTGCTCCAAGCGTTTTGGAGCAGTTCTTC.